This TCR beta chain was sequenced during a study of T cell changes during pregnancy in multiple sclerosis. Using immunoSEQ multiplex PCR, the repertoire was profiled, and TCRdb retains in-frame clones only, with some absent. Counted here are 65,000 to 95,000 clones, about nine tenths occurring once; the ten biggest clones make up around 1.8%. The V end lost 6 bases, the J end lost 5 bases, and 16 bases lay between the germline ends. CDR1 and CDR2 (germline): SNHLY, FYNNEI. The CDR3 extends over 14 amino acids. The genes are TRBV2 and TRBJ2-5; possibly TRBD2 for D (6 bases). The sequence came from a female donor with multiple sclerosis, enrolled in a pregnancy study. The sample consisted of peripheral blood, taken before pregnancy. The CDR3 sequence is CASRAGYRWETQYF. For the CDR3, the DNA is TGTGCCAGCAGGGCGGGGTATCGCTGGGAGACCCAGTACTTC.